Below, 14 T cell receptor beta chains from the same sample are listed, as sequenced in a study of CD8+ T cells in alopecia areata (dated by TCRdb to 2016 to 2018). The method was the immunoSEQ multiplex PCR assay. RNA was extracted from all samples and reverse transcribed into cDNA, which served as template for TCR sequencing. In TCRdb, the immuneACCESS table is reduced to in-frame sequences with V and J assigned. These tables do not hold every clone; where another copy was compared, an unresolved V gene accounts for under half, and the others remain unexplained. This sample is represented by 45,000 to 70,000 clones; about 96% of them were singletons. Roughly 26% of the sample belongs to the ten largest clones. This specimen's time point label, interpreted: baseline before oral tofacitinib. The specimen comprised CD8+ T cells sorted from blood, sampled at week 0. The source of these receptors is a human donor with alopecia areata.

The rearrangement uses TRBV7-9 and TRBJ1-4; D gene uncertain. Germline V gives CDR1 SEHNR, CDR2 FQNEAQ (reference sequence). CDR3 length: 14 residues. V was trimmed by 1 base and J by 8 bases, leaving 11 bases between them. CDR3 in DNA: TGTGCCAGCAGCTTAGGGGTTCGGCAGGAAAAACTGTTTTTT. Amino acid sequence: CASSLGVRQEKLFF.

This clone appeared a single time. CDR3 sequence reads: CASSLAAINKNIQYF. Written as DNA, the CDR3 is TGTGCCAGCAGTTTGGCTGCAATTAACAAAAACATTCAGTACTTC. V usage is TRBV28 and J usage is TRBJ2-4; no definite D call. The CDR3 covers 15 residues. The V end lost 3 bases, the J end lost 3 bases, and 12 bases lay between the germline ends. Per the germline V gene, CDR1 is MDHEN and CDR2 is SYDVKM.

The V gene is TRBV7-8, the J gene TRBJ2-1, with a tentative D call TRBD2 (7 bases). This CDR3 is 18 amino acids long. Trimming cost V 5 bases and J 2 bases, with 22 bases left between them. Per the germline V gene, CDR1 is SGHVS and CDR2 is FQNEAQ. CDR3 DNA: TGTGCCAGCAGCCTAGGGGCCGGGGGGCATATCGCCTACAATGAGCAGTTCTTC. This gives the protein CASSLGAGGHIAYNEQFF.

V is TRBV6-4 and J is TRBJ2-3; 10 nucleotides line up with TRBD2. This CDR3 has 15 residues. Looked up from germline, CDR1 is MRHNA and CDR2 is SNTAGT. The junction had 2 bases not matched to a gene; V was cut back by 5 bases and J by 0 bases. In DNA form, the CDR3 reads TGTGCCAGCAGTCCTAGCGGGGGAAGCACAGATACGCAGTATTTT. Its translation: CASSPSGGSTDTQYF.

This chain joins TRBV4-1 and TRBJ2-7; D not certain. CDR3 length: 14 amino acids. Trimming shortened V by 2 bases and J by 4 bases, and 12 bases separated the two germline ends. Germline loops: CDR1 MGHRA, CDR2 YSYEKL. CDR3 sequence (DNA): TGCGCCAGCAGCCAATTACCCTCCACTTACGAGCAGTACTTC. It is translated as CASSQLPSTYEQYF.

This chain joins TRBV6-5 and TRBJ1-1; 8 nucleotides align to TRBD1. There are 14 residues in the CDR3. Losses at the gene ends were 5 bases for V and 3 bases for J; bases not matched to a gene: 5. The germline V gene has CDR1 MNHEY and CDR2 SVGAGI. The CDR3 loop is CASSPGTGYTEAFF. The CDR3 DNA follows: TGTGCCAGCAGTCCCGGGACAGGCTACACTGAAGCTTTCTTT.

The chain is built from TRBV5-6 and TRBJ2-7; 7 bases are a match to TRBD2. V lost 4 bases and J lost 1; bases outside the gene matches: 5. The germline gives CDR1 SGHDT, CDR2 YYEEEE. CDR3 length equals 14 residues. The CDR3 DNA sequence: TGTGCCAGCAGCCCGGGGGGATCTTCCTACGAGCAGTACTTC. Translation: CASSPGGSSYEQYF.

This chain links TRBV4-3 with TRBJ2-3, with 8 bases that match TRBD2. Trimming removed 1 base from V and 0 bases from J; junction bases left unmatched: 3. Germline V gene sequence: CDR1 LGHNA, CDR2 YSLEER. This CDR3 is 16 amino acids long. CDR3 DNA sequence: TGCGCCAGCAGCCAAGGACTAGCGACTAGCACAGATACGCAGTATTTT. Its protein is CASSQGLATSTDTQYF.

This chain links TRBV7-9 with TRBJ2-1; TRBD1 matches at 10 bases. Germline V gives CDR1 SEHNR, CDR2 FQNEAQ (reference sequence). The V segment lost 3 bases and the J segment 3 bases; nucleotides outside the gene matches: 2. The CDR3 is 15 residues long. The CDR3, as DNA: TGTGCCAGCAGCTTGGGACAGGGGATCTACAATGAGCAGTTCTTC. Translating gives CASSLGQGIYNEQFF.

This sequence joins TRBV7-7 and TRBJ1-3; D unresolved. Looked up from germline, CDR1 is SSHAT and CDR2 is FNYEAQ (reference sequence). This CDR3 comprises 11 residues. The CDR3 region is CAWGSGNTIYF. The DNA for the CDR3 is TGTGCTTGGGGCTCTGGAAACACCATATATTTT.

This clone was recorded only once. The chain combines TRBV5-1 with TRBJ2-5; TRBD1 matches at 8 bases. Losses at the gene ends were 3 bases for V and 2 bases for J; bases not matched to a gene: 3. The CDR3 totals 14 residues. The germline gives CDR1 SGHRS, CDR2 YFSETQ. CDR3 sequence (DNA): TGCGCCAGCAGCTCCGGGACAGGACAAGAGACCCAGTACTTC. The encoded protein is CASSSGTGQETQYF. The full variable domain, its missing parts supplied by reference TRBV5-1 and TRBJ2-5, is KAGVTQTPRYLIKTRGQQVTLSCSPISGHRSVSWYQQTPGQGLQFLFEYFSETQRNKGNFPGRFSGRQFSNSRSEMNVSTLELGDSALYLCASSSGTGQETQYFGPGTRLLVL.

The rearrangement links TRBV9 to TRBJ2-6, with TRBD2 identical over 9 bases. The CDR3 runs to 19 residues. Germline CDR1 is SGDLS and CDR2 is YYNGEE. V gave up 0 bases and J gave up 2 bases; unmatched junction bases: 9. DNA of the CDR3: TGTGCCAGCAGCGTAGACCCGCGGGCTAGCGGGGCTGGGGCCAACGTCCTGACTTTC. Translated, it gives CASSVDPRASGAGANVLTF.

This chain uses TRBV30 with TRBJ1-5; D is undetermined. V lost 3 bases to trimming and J lost 7 bases, with 13 bases between them. Germline assignment: CDR1 GTSNPN and CDR2 SVGIG (reference sequence). This CDR3 spans 13 amino acids. The DNA of the CDR3 is TGTGCCTGGAGCGACTCCGACGGACAGCCCCAGCATTTT. This translates into CAWSDSDGQPQHF. The entire variable domain, with the rest obtained from reference TRBV30 and TRBJ1-5, is as follows: SQTIHQWPATLVQPVGSPLSLECTVEGTSNPNLYWYRQAAGRGLQLLFYSVGIGQISSEVPQNLSASRPQDRQFILSSKKLLLSDSGFYLCAWSDSDGQPQHFGDGTRLSIL.

V is TRBV5-4 and J is TRBJ2-2; D unclear. The length of the CDR3 is 11 residues. Trimming shortened V by 7 bases and J by 4 bases, and 5 bases separated the two germline ends. Germline CDR1 and CDR2: SGHNT and YYREEE (reference sequence). This CDR3 reads CASEFTGELFF. CDR3 bases: TGTGCCAGCGAGTTCACCGGGGAGCTGTTTTTT.